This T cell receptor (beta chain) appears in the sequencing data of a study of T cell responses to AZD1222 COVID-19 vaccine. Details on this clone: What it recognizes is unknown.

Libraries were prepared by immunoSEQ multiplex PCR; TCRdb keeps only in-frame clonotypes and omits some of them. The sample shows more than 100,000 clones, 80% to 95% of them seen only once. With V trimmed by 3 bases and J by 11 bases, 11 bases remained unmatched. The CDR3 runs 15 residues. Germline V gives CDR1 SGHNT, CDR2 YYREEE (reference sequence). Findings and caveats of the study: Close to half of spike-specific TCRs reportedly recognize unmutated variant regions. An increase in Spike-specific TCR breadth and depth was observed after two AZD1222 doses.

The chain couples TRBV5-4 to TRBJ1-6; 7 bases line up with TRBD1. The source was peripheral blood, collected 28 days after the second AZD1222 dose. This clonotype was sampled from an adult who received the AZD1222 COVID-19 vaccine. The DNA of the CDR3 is TGTGCCAGCAGCTCTGGACAGGTCCTTAGGACACCCCTCCACTTT. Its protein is CASSSGQVLRTPLHF.